The 29 T cell receptor beta chains listed next were all sequenced from one sample in a study of OX40 agonist ivuxolimab in advanced cancers. Clones were read by immunoSEQ multiplex PCR, and TCRdb kept only the in-frame ones, dropping some. The table includes about 130,000 clones, 75% to 95% detected once. The sample was CD4+ or CD8+ T cells sorted from blood, taken in a trial of the OX40 agonist ivuxolimab. The source is an adult with an advanced solid tumor such as melanoma, head and neck, liver or kidney cancer.

This clone was picked up one time. This rearrangement joins TRBV7-3 to TRBJ2-2; D possibly uses TRBD1 or TRBD2 (5 bases each). Trimming removed 4 bases from V and 0 bases from J, with 15 bases in between. The CDR3 has 17 amino acids. Germline V gives CDR1 SGHTA, CDR2 FQGTGA. This CDR3 reads CASSSRTRTSNTGELFF. In nucleotides, the CDR3 is TGTGCCAGCAGCTCCCGAACTAGGACATCGAACACCGGGGAGCTGTTTTTT.

The rearrangement joins TRBV19 to TRBJ1-3, with D unresolved. Looked up from germline, CDR1 is LNHDA and CDR2 is SQIVND (reference sequence). The V and J ends lost 2 bases and 4 bases respectively, with 12 bases between them. CDR3 length: 15 amino acids. CDR3 sequence (DNA): TGTGCCAGTAGTATACCCCAGAGCTCCGGAAACACCATATATTTT. This sequence encodes CASSIPQSSGNTIYF.

This chain joins TRBV5-4 and TRBJ2-7, with 7 bases fitting TRBD2. CDR3 length equals 14 residues. Trimming took 5 bases from V and 3 from J; bases not matched to a gene: 8. Germline V gene data show CDR1 as SGHNT and CDR2 as YYREEE (reference sequence). CDR3 sequence: CASSSGLSLYEQYF. The CDR3 DNA reads TGTGCCAGCAGTTCGGGACTATCCCTCTACGAGCAGTACTTC. Based on the CDR3 plus reference TRBV5-4 and TRBJ2-7, the full variable domain is ETGVTQSPTHLIKTRGQQVTLRCSSQSGHNTVSWYQQALGQGPQFIFQYYREEENGRGNFPPRFSGLQFPNYSSELNVNALELDDSALYLCASSSGLSLYEQYFGPGTRLTVT.

The chain links TRBV19 to TRBJ1-4; no reliable D call. Per the germline V gene, CDR1 is LNHDA and CDR2 is SQIVND (reference sequence). V lost 3 bases to trimming and J lost 6 bases, with 17 bases between them. The CDR3 runs 16 residues. CDR3 coding DNA: TGTGCCAGTAGTATGTCTGAGGCTGGTTTGGATGAAAAACTGTTTTTT. Translated: CASSMSEAGLDEKLFF.

J is TRBJ1-2 and V is TRBV5-8, with D possibly being TRBD1 (5 bases). CDR1 and CDR2 from the germline V gene are SGHTS and YDEGEE. CDR3 length: 14 amino acids. V lost 0 bases and J 5 bases, leaving 11 bases between the germline ends. The CDR3 loop reads CASSLVQGKYGYTF. The CDR3 DNA sequence: TGTGCCAGCAGCTTGGTCCAGGGAAAGTATGGCTACACCTTC.

V gene TRBV7-8 combines with J gene TRBJ2-1; D perhaps matches TRBD2 (6 bases). This CDR3 is 16 amino acids long. The germline CDR1 and CDR2 sequences are SGHVS and FQNEAQ. V dropped 5 bases and J dropped 1 base, with 15 bases sitting between them. Here the CDR3 DNA reads TGTGCCAGCAGCCGGCGTGCGGGAACATCCTACAATGAGCAGTTCTTC. Amino acids: CASSRRAGTSYNEQFF.

This clone appeared once. The chain is built from TRBV28 and TRBJ1-1; D unclear. The CDR3 totals 19 residues. V lost 1 base and J 1 base, leaving 22 bases between the germline ends. CDR1 MDHEN and CDR2 SYDVKM come from the germline V gene. DNA of the CDR3: TGTGCCAGCAGTTTATTCGGCTCGGCAGAGGCTTATACGAACACTGAAGCTTTCTTT. It encodes CASSLFGSAEAYTNTEAFF.

This chain uses TRBV6-4 with TRBJ2-1; D perhaps matches TRBD1 (7 bases). The ends were cut back, 6 bases at V and 9 bases at J, with 15 bases in the middle. Looked up from germline, CDR1 is MRHNA and CDR2 is SNTAGT. There are 13 residues in the CDR3. The CDR3 DNA sequence: TGTGCCAGCAGGAGGGGGCGGGACGGTGAGCAGTTCTTC. Its translation: CASRRGRDGEQFF.

The rearrangement links TRBV5-6 to TRBJ2-5, with D maybe TRBD1 (6 bases). The DNA end is more similar to TRBJ2-7, so the J call may be wrong. In germline, CDR1 is SGHDT, CDR2 YYEEEE. The CDR3 totals 14 residues. CDR3 protein: CASSLGRGSYEQYF. CDR3 DNA: TGTGCCAGCAGCTTGGGCAGGGGCTCCTACGAGCAGTACTTC.

The chain uses TRBV6-1 and TRBJ2-5; D is ambiguous. CDR3 size: 15 residues. Trimming pared 1 base from V and 0 bases from J, leaving 9 bases between. Per germline, CDR1 MNHNS and CDR2 SASEGT. CDR3 DNA: TGTGCCAGCAGTGAAGGTGTAAGTTACCAAGAGACCCAGTACTTC. Protein: CASSEGVSYQETQYF.

The chain has TRBV6-1 and TRBJ1-5; 7 bases map to TRBD1. The CDR3 length is 14 residues. The V segment lost 3 bases and the J segment 4 bases; nucleotides outside the gene matches: 3. Germline CDR1 is MNHNS and CDR2 is SASEGT. CDR3 nucleotide sequence: TGTGCCAGCAGTGATAACAGGGGTAATCAGCCCCAGCATTTT. Its protein product is CASSDNRGNQPQHF.

J is TRBJ1-1 and V is TRBV19; the D is unclear. The germline gives CDR1 LNHDA, CDR2 SQIVND (reference sequence). The CDR3 totals 13 residues. Trimming took 0 bases from V and 5 from J, leaving 7 bases between them. The DNA for the CDR3 is TGTGCCAGTAGTATAGATTCTCGGACTGAAGCTTTCTTT. Translated, it gives CASSIDSRTEAFF.

V and J are TRBV4-2 and TRBJ2-7, with 9 bases lining up with TRBD2. V shed 1 base, J shed 7 bases, and the junction held 11 bases outside the gene matches. The germline V gene has CDR1 LGHNA and CDR2 YNFKEQ. The CDR3 covers 16 residues. The CDR3 sequence: CASSQGEAGGPGEQYF. In DNA form, the CDR3 reads TGTGCCAGCAGCCAAGGAGAGGCGGGAGGGCCGGGGGAGCAGTACTTC.

This rearrangement joins TRBV13 to TRBJ2-7, with D perhaps TRBD2 (6 bases). There are 15 residues in the CDR3. The germline V gene has CDR1 PRHDT and CDR2 FYEKMQ (reference sequence). Trimming removed 5 bases from V and 0 bases from J, with 14 bases in between. The CDR3 sequence is CASSHRGVGSYEQYF. The CDR3 DNA follows: TGTGCCAGCAGCCACCGCGGGGTTGGCTCCTACGAGCAGTACTTC. The variable domain in full, completed from reference TRBV13 and TRBJ2-7, reads AAGVIQSPRHLIKEKRETATLKCYPIPRHDTVYWYQQGPGQDPQFLISFYEKMQSDKGSIPDRFSAQQFSDYHSELNMSSLELGDSALYFCASSHRGVGSYEQYFGPGTRLTVT.

The CDR3 loop is CASRLGLAGAYTQYF. The CDR3 nucleotides read TGTGCCAGCAGGTTAGGTCTAGCGGGAGCCTATACGCAGTATTTT. The V call is TRBV2, the J call TRBJ2-3; 10 bases agree with TRBD2. The CDR3 sequence is 15 residues long. CDR1 is SNHLY and CDR2 is FYNNEI in the germline V gene. Losses at the gene ends were 6 bases for V and 7 bases for J; bases not matched to a gene: 10.

V and J are TRBV7-9 and TRBJ2-1; 9 bases are shared with TRBD2. CDR3 length: 18 amino acids. Germline loops: CDR1 SEHNR, CDR2 FQNEAQ (reference sequence). The trim removed 3 bases at V and 2 bases at J, leaving 11 bases unmatched. Here the CDR3 reads CASSLTSGLRGAYNEQFF. DNA for the CDR3: TGTGCCAGCAGCTTGACTAGCGGTCTTAGAGGGGCCTACAATGAGCAGTTCTTC.

This clone was observed a single time. The chain recombines TRBV12-5 with TRBJ2-7; TRBD1 or TRBD2 may be the D gene (5 bases each). Germline V gene data show CDR1 as LGHNT and CDR2 as FRNRAP. CDR3 length equals 14 residues. Trimming left V 5 bases short and J 7 bases short, with 18 bases between. CDR3 residues: CASGQNGVAGEQYF. CDR3 coding DNA: TGTGCTAGTGGTCAAAACGGGGTAGCAGGGGAGCAGTACTTC.

This chain uses TRBV28 with TRBJ1-2; D gene unclear. CDR1 and CDR2 from the germline V gene are MDHEN and SYDVKM. The CDR3 is 13 residues long. The germline V and J ends were trimmed by 2 bases and 9 bases, with 13 bases remaining between them. The CDR3 DNA follows: TGTGCCAGCAGTTTAGGTCAGCCCGGGAGCTACACCTTC. This sequence encodes CASSLGQPGSYTF.

The chain combines TRBV11-1 with TRBJ2-2; TRBD1 matches at 8 bases. The CDR3 covers 16 residues. The trim removed 5 bases at V and 2 bases at J, leaving 7 bases unmatched. The germline V gene encodes CDR1 SGHAT and CDR2 FQDESV (reference sequence). Here the CDR3 reads CASSTGTGRNTGELFF. Written as DNA, the CDR3 is TGTGCCAGCAGCACAGGGACAGGTAGAAACACCGGGGAGCTGTTTTTT.

This clone was picked up one time. The chain uses TRBV6-5 and TRBJ2-7; TRBD1 agrees at 8 bases. J lost 6 bases, V lost 7 bases, and 2 bases had no gene match. The germline V gene has CDR1 MNHEY and CDR2 SVGAGI. The CDR3 runs 11 residues. The CDR3 coding sequence is TGTGCCAGCACTGACAGGGGCGAGCAGTACTTC. Amino acids: CASTDRGEQYF.

The chain uses TRBV18 and TRBJ2-7; 14 bases fit TRBD2. The germline V gene has CDR1 KGHSH and CDR2 LQKENI. J was trimmed by 3 bases and V by 4 bases; bases with no gene match: 8. The CDR3 runs to 17 residues. CDR3 DNA: TGTGCCAGCTCACTGATACCCGGGACTAGCGGGAGCTACGAGCAGTACTTC. Protein: CASSLIPGTSGSYEQYF.

This chain uses TRBV7-3 with TRBJ2-5, with 10 positions matching TRBD2. V lost 0 bases to trimming and J lost 1 base; unmatched junction nucleotides: 2. The germline gives CDR1 SGHTA, CDR2 FQGTGA. CDR3 length: 16 residues. The CDR3 region is CASSLTPSGGQETQYF. CDR3 in DNA: TGTGCCAGCAGCTTAACGCCTAGCGGGGGCCAAGAGACCCAGTACTTC.

The V and J genes are TRBV7-2 and TRBJ2-5; D is uncertain. The J call may be faulty, since TRBJ2-7 better matches the DNA end. CDR1 is SGHTA, CDR2 FQGNSA, per germline. This CDR3 region has 11 residues. CDR3 residues: CASSLGNEQYF. The CDR3 nucleotides are TGTGCCAGCAGCTTAGGGAACGAGCAGTACTTC.

The V and J genes are TRBV18 and TRBJ1-3; D remains ambiguous. With 0 bases removed from V and 0 bases from J, the gap between germline ends came to 12 bases. The CDR3 sequence is 17 residues long. Germline V gene lookup returns CDR1 KGHSH and CDR2 LQKENI. The chain's CDR3 is CASSPPSVESSGNTIYF. The CDR3 nucleotides are TGTGCCAGCTCACCACCGTCAGTAGAGAGCTCTGGAAACACCATATATTTT.

The chain is built from TRBV27 and TRBJ2-4; weak D call: TRBD2 (6 bases). V was pared by 5 bases and J by 3 bases, with 17 bases between. The germline V gene has CDR1 MNHEY and CDR2 SMNVEV (reference sequence). The CDR3 runs 16 residues. CDR3 protein: CASSAGTAGSKNIQYF. The CDR3 region has the DNA TGTGCCAGCAGTGCCGGGACGGCGGGGAGCAAAAACATTCAGTACTTC.

The chain's CDR3 is CASSSPTSGTYNEQFF. The DNA for the CDR3 is TGTGCCAGCAGTTCCCCAACTAGCGGCACCTACAATGAGCAGTTCTTC. This chain links TRBV28 with TRBJ2-1, with 8 bases matching TRBD2. V lost 4 bases to trimming and J lost 2 bases; unmatched junction nucleotides: 7. The CDR3 is 16 residues long. Germline CDR1 reads MDHEN; CDR2 reads SYDVKM.

The chain is built from TRBV15 and TRBJ2-2; 9 bases match TRBD1. This CDR3 contains 17 residues. Trimming removed 4 bases from V and 4 bases from J; junction bases left unmatched: 10. The V gene's germline CDR1 is LNHNV and CDR2 YYDKDF (reference sequence). The CDR3 DNA is TGTGCCACCAGCAAAAACAGGGGGCGCGGGGGCACCGGGGAGCTGTTTTTT. This gives the protein CATSKNRGRGGTGELFF. Full variable domain (remainder filled in from reference TRBV15 and TRBJ2-2): DAMVIQNPRYQVTQFGKPVTLSCSQTLNHNVMYWYQQKSSQAPKLLFHYYDKDFNNEADTPDNFQSRRPNTSFCFLDIRSPGLGDTAMYLCATSKNRGRGGTGELFFGEGSRLTVL.

V usage is TRBV2 and J usage is TRBJ2-1; a weak D match, TRBD2 (5 bases). Germline V gene data show CDR1 as SNHLY and CDR2 as FYNNEI. This CDR3 has 15 residues. With 3 bases removed from V and 6 bases from J, the gap between germline ends came to 15 bases. The CDR3 DNA sequence: TGTGCCAGCAGTGAGATCGGACTGTCCGCCAATGAGCAGTTCTTC. The encoded protein is CASSEIGLSANEQFF.

V and J are TRBV6-5 and TRBJ2-7; 7 nucleotides agree with TRBD1. The V segment lost 7 bases and the J segment 2 bases; nucleotides outside the gene matches: 5. The germline CDR1 and CDR2 sequences are MNHEY and SVGAGI. This CDR3 contains 13 residues. In DNA form, the CDR3 reads TGTGCCAGCACAGCCGGGACAGCCTACGAGCAGTACTTC. Translating gives CASTAGTAYEQYF.